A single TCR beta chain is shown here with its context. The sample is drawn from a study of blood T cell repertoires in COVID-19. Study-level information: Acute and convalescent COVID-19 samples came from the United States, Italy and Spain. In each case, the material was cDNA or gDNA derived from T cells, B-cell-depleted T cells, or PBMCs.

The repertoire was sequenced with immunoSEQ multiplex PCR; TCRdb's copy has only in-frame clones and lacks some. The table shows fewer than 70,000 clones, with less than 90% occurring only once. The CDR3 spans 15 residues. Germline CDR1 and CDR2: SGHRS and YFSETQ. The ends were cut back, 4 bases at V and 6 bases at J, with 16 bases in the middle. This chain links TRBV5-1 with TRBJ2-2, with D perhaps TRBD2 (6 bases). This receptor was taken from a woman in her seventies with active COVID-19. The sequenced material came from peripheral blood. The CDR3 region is CASSGDSRGAGELFF. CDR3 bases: TGCGCCAGCAGCGGGGACTCGCGAGGGGCCGGGGAGCTGTTTTTT.